These 24 T cell receptor beta chains share one sample of origin, sequenced in a study of blood T cell repertoires in COVID-19. TCRdb keeps only in-frame clones here, not all; method: immunoSEQ multiplex PCR. The profile shows roughly 46,000 clones, roughly four fifths of them singletons. Sequencing used peripheral blood. Receptor source: a man between 60 and 75 years old with active COVID-19.

The chain has TRBV10-3 and TRBJ1-4; no definite D call. The length of the CDR3 is 14 residues. Per the germline V gene, CDR1 is ENHRY and CDR2 is SYGVKD. V lost 6 bases, J lost 0 bases, and 8 bases lay in between. CDR3 residues: CAISSGTTNEKLFF. In DNA, the CDR3 is TGTGCCATCAGCTCCGGGACAACTAATGAAAAACTGTTTTTT.

The chain uses TRBV28 and TRBJ1-1; tentatively, D is TRBD1 (5 bases). Germline V gene lookup returns CDR1 MDHEN and CDR2 SYDVKM. The CDR3 length is 12 residues. Trimming cost V 7 bases and J 8 bases, with 14 bases left between them. The CDR3 DNA reads as TGTGCCAGCATCGGGGGAGTTGGGGAAGCTTTCTTT. Its translation is CASIGGVGEAFF.

The chain joins TRBV18 to TRBJ2-7; possible D gene TRBD2, 6 bases. The CDR3 has 14 amino acids. Germline-derived CDR1 and CDR2 are KGHSH and LQKENI. V lost 5 bases, J lost 2 bases, and 13 bases lay in between. The CDR3 DNA follows: TGTGCCAGCTCATCGTCCTCGGGGGCCTACGAGCAGTACTTC. It specifies CASSSSSGAYEQYF.

This chain uses TRBV5-1 with TRBJ2-3, with TRBD2 identical over 8 bases. Trimming took 1 base from V and 0 from J; bases not matched to a gene: 7. The CDR3 sequence is 17 residues long. Germline V gene data show CDR1 as SGHRS and CDR2 as YFSETQ. The CDR3 nucleotides read TGCGCCAGCAGCTTGCCCCAAATAGCGGGAAGCACAGATACGCAGTATTTT. Translated: CASSLPQIAGSTDTQYF. Looking up the rest from reference TRBV5-1 and TRBJ2-3 gives the full variable domain: KAGVTQTPRYLIKTRGQQVTLSCSPISGHRSVSWYQQTPGQGLQFLFEYFSETQRNKGNFPGRFSGRQFSNSRSEMNVSTLELGDSALYLCASSLPQIAGSTDTQYFGPGTRLTVL.

This rearrangement joins TRBV5-1 to TRBJ1-1; 10 bases line up with TRBD1. CDR1 is SGHRS and CDR2 is YFSETQ in the germline V gene. The CDR3 sequence is 15 residues long. The ends lost 4 bases at V and 6 bases at J; junction bases unmatched: 9. The CDR3 is CASSEGQGGVSEAFF. CDR3 nucleotides: TGCGCCAGCAGCGAAGGACAGGGGGGCGTGTCTGAAGCTTTCTTT.

The J gene is TRBJ2-5, the V gene TRBV29-1; 9 nucleotides agree with TRBD1. CDR3 size: 14 residues. Germline CDR1 is SQVTM and CDR2 is ANQGSEA. V dropped 7 bases and J dropped 4; count of bases not matched to a gene: 10. The CDR3 DNA sequence: TGCAGCGGGGGGGGACAGGGTCGTGGAGAGACCCAGTACTTC. It translates to CSGGGQGRGETQYF.

This clone has more than one count but fewer than ten. The chain is built from TRBV5-6 and TRBJ2-2, with D perhaps TRBD2 (5 bases). Germline V gene data show CDR1 as SGHDT and CDR2 as YYEEEE. This CDR3 has 15 residues. V was shortened by 3 bases and J by 4 bases, with 13 bases between the two germline ends. Here the CDR3 DNA reads TGTGCCAGCAGCTCCCGACTACTCTTCACCGGGGAGCTGTTTTTT. Its translation: CASSSRLLFTGELFF.

The chain is built from TRBV14 and TRBJ2-1; weak D call: TRBD2 (5 bases). The germline V gene encodes CDR1 SGHDN and CDR2 FVKESK. The V end was cut by 1 base, the J end by 0 bases, with 10 bases between. The CDR3 length is 16 residues. CDR3 DNA: TGTGCCAGCAGCCAAGGACCCGGGATCTCCTACAATGAGCAGTTCTTC. Translated, it gives CASSQGPGISYNEQFF.

This rearrangement joins TRBV7-3 to TRBJ2-1; perhaps TRBD1 as D (5 bases). CDR1 and CDR2 (germline): SGHTA, FQGTGA. CDR3 length: 16 amino acids. V was clipped by 2 bases and J by 0 bases, with 11 bases between them. The CDR3 loop reads CASSLRQTSSYNEQFF. The CDR3 nucleotides read TGTGCCAGCAGCTTACGACAGACGAGCTCCTACAATGAGCAGTTCTTC.

The rearrangement links TRBV29-1 to TRBJ2-1; 7 bases are a match to TRBD1. V dropped 6 bases and J dropped 6; count of bases not matched to a gene: 11. The CDR3 is 14 amino acids. The germline V gene encodes CDR1 SQVTM and CDR2 ANQGSEA. The CDR3 reads CSVEHRDSFNEQFF. The CDR3 DNA is TGCAGCGTCGAGCACCGGGACAGTTTCAATGAGCAGTTCTTC.

The V gene is TRBV5-3, the J gene TRBJ2-6; 8 bases agree with TRBD2. TRBV5-3 is recorded as an ORF, its role being uncertain. After removal of 6 bases from V and 0 bases from J, the junction contained 14 bases not matched to a gene. The CDR3 has 19 amino acids. The CDR3 region is CARNPPPQAGVSGANVLTF. Here the CDR3 DNA reads TGTGCCAGAAACCCCCCCCCACAAGCGGGAGTCTCTGGGGCCAACGTCCTGACTTTC.

The gene calls are TRBV5-1 and TRBJ2-3; D might be TRBD2 (7 bases). The V end was cut by 2 bases, the J end by 10 bases, with 20 bases between. Germline CDR1 reads SGHRS; CDR2 reads YFSETQ. The CDR3 has 15 amino acids. The CDR3 loop is CASSLPHGGRIAQYF. DNA for the CDR3: TGCGCCAGCAGCTTACCTCACGGGGGGCGAATAGCGCAGTATTTT.

The V call is TRBV5-1, the J call TRBJ2-1; 8 positions match TRBD2. Per the germline V gene, CDR1 is SGHRS and CDR2 is YFSETQ. The V gene end was trimmed by 1 base and the J gene end by 6 bases; junction bases not matched to a gene: 18. The CDR3 is 19 amino acids. CDR3 nucleotide sequence: TGCGCCAGCAGCTTGATCCGTTTCGCGGGGGGCTTCCTATTCAATGAGCAGTTCTTC. Amino acid sequence: CASSLIRFAGGFLFNEQFF.

This chain joins TRBV7-2 and TRBJ2-5; 11 nucleotides line up with TRBD2. V trimming: 3 bases; J trimming: 1 base; junction bases outside the gene matches: 13. Germline CDR1 and CDR2: SGHTA and FQGNSA. The length of the CDR3 is 19 residues. CDR3 DNA: TGTGCCAGCAGCTTTACTAGCGGGGGCCGGCCCTCAACCCAAGAGACCCAGTACTTC. Translated: CASSFTSGGRPSTQETQYF. The full variable domain, its missing parts supplied by reference TRBV7-2 and TRBJ2-5, is GAGVSQSPSNKVTEKGKDVELRCDPISGHTALYWYRQSLGQGLEFLIYFQGNSAPDKSGLPSDRFSAERTGGSVSTLTIQRTQQEDSAVYLCASSFTSGGRPSTQETQYFGPGTRLLVL.

The V gene is TRBV19, the J gene TRBJ2-1; 9 bases agree with TRBD2. The CDR3 consists of 14 residues. Germline CDR1 is LNHDA and CDR2 is SQIVND (reference sequence). The ends lost 5 bases at V and 5 bases at J; junction bases unmatched: 4. The CDR3 DNA sequence: TGTGCCAGTAGTGCGGCTAGCGGGAACAATGAGCAGTTCTTC. It is translated as CASSAASGNNEQFF.

The V gene is TRBV4-1, the J gene TRBJ1-2, with D possibly matching TRBD1 (5 bases). Trimming removed 0 bases at V and 8 bases at J, with 16 bases between. In germline, CDR1 is MGHRA, CDR2 YSYEKL. The CDR3 runs 15 residues. The CDR3 spells CASSQDLPGVGGYTF. CDR3 nucleotide sequence: TGCGCCAGCAGCCAAGATCTCCCGGGGGTAGGGGGCTACACCTTC.

V gene TRBV4-2 combines with J gene TRBJ1-1; 12 bases line up with TRBD1. This CDR3 has 17 amino acids. V lost 2 bases, J lost 6 bases, and 10 bases stayed unmatched. The germline CDR1 and CDR2 sequences are LGHNA and YNFKEQ. The CDR3 region is CASSQLMSGTGGPEAFF. The CDR3 DNA reads TGTGCCAGCAGCCAACTAATGTCCGGGACAGGGGGCCCTGAAGCTTTCTTT.

The gene calls are TRBV3-1 (or the pseudogene TRBV3-2) and TRBJ2-7, with 7 bases matching TRBD1. Germline V lookup: CDR1 LGHDT, CDR2 YNNKEL (reference sequence). The V and J ends lost 1 base and 3 bases, in that order; junction bases with no gene match: 6. The CDR3 loop spans 15 amino acids. The CDR3 nucleotides read TGTGCCAGCAGCCAAGGACCGGGACAGTACTACGAGCAGTACTTC. It translates to CASSQGPGQYYEQYF.

The chain joins TRBV4-1 to TRBJ2-3, with TRBD2 matching over 8 bases. V shed 2 bases and J 3 bases; nucleotides not matched to a gene: 7. The germline V gene encodes CDR1 MGHRA and CDR2 YSYEKL. The CDR3 contains 16 residues. In nucleotides, the CDR3 is TGCGCCAGCAGCCAAAGAGCGGGAGTCACAACAGATACGCAGTATTTT. This codes for CASSQRAGVTTDTQYF.

The V gene is TRBV7-8, the J gene TRBJ1-4; 8 bases are a match to TRBD1. CDR1 SGHVS and CDR2 FQNEAQ come from the germline V gene. V gave up 4 bases and J gave up 4 bases; unmatched junction bases: 5. The CDR3 contains 15 residues. The CDR3 reads CASSSRTGINEKLFF. DNA of the CDR3: TGTGCCAGCAGCTCTCGGACAGGGATTAATGAAAAACTGTTTTTT.

The chain employs TRBV5-6 and TRBJ2-1; TRBD1 aligns across 9 bases. Germline-derived CDR1 and CDR2 are SGHDT and YYEEEE. The CDR3 loop spans 15 amino acids. The trim removed 0 bases at V and 2 bases at J, leaving 0 bases unmatched. Here the CDR3 reads CASSLGTGAYNEQFF. CDR3 in DNA: TGTGCCAGCAGCTTGGGGACAGGGGCCTACAATGAGCAGTTCTTC.

This chain joins TRBV14 and TRBJ1-3; D is unresolved. The CDR3 spans 12 residues. The germline V gene encodes CDR1 SGHDN and CDR2 FVKESK. V gave up 6 bases and J gave up 8 bases, with 11 bases separating them. The CDR3 DNA follows: TGTGCCAGCAGTCGCAGTTCCTACACCATATATTTT. Amino acids: CASSRSSYTIYF. Together with reference TRBV14 and TRBJ1-3, the CDR3 gives the full variable domain: EAGVTQFPSHSVIEKGQTVTLRCDPISGHDNLYWYRRVMGKEIKFLLHFVKESKQDESGMPNNRFLAERTGGTYSTLKVQPAELEDSGVYFCASSRSSYTIYFGEGSWLTVV.

The gene calls are TRBV7-3 and TRBJ1-5; a weak D match, TRBD1 (6 bases). CDR3 length equals 15 residues. V was trimmed by 0 bases and J by 2 bases, leaving 8 bases between them. Germline V gene sequence: CDR1 SGHTA, CDR2 FQGTGA. CDR3 nucleotide sequence: TGTGCCAGCAGCTTAACCAGGGGCCGCAATCAGCCCCAGCATTTT. Translation gives CASSLTRGRNQPQHF.

The chain carries TRBV7-2 and TRBJ2-1, with 8 bases that match TRBD2. V shed 5 bases and J 0 bases; nucleotides not matched to a gene: 12. Germline values: CDR1 SGHTA, CDR2 FQGNSA. This CDR3 is 18 amino acids long. The CDR3 is CASSPGGTQSYSYNEQFF. The CDR3 bases are TGTGCCAGCAGCCCGGGGGGGACCCAGTCCTACTCCTACAATGAGCAGTTCTTC.